The subject of this entry is one T cell receptor beta chain. The data were produced by immunoSEQ multiplex PCR, yet TCRdb's version contains in-frame clones alone and is incomplete. The data show fewer than 300,000 clones, with 85% to 90% seen just once and less than 15% held by the top ten. The entry originates in a study of blood T cell repertoires in COVID-19. Study summary: Donors in the United States, Italy and Spain gave samples during acute or convalescent COVID-19.

Germline values: CDR1 MNHEY, CDR2 SVGAGI. Deletions cut 0 bases from V and 4 bases from J, with 12 bases between. The CDR3 is 15 residues long. The receptor's source is a woman in her 30s with COVID-19, enrolled during active disease. The source material was peripheral blood. The chain couples TRBV6-5 to TRBJ1-1; possible D gene TRBD1, 5 bases. The CDR3 DNA reads TGTGCCAGCAGTTACTCGAGGACACCGGGCACTGAAGCTTTCTTT. It codes for CASSYSRTPGTEAFF.